What follows is one T cell receptor (beta chain) and its context. Its specificity is unknown. This entry is derived from a study of siplizumab effects on memory and regulatory T cells. Measured with immunoSEQ multiplex PCR; TCRdb has only the in-frame clones, and not every one. The data contain about 80,000 clones, approximately 95% of them singletons. Findings and limits, study-wide: Researchers could not give a naive or memory phenotype to roughly 75-95% of proliferating CD4+ or CD8+ clones. Among mappable alloreactive CD4+ clones, the Treg-derived fraction averaged around 70% with siplizumab versus 25% to 30% in controls. No functional test confirmed suppression by proliferating siplizumab-culture Tregs. Contribution to the alloresponse seemed major for naive T cells, which also seemed more diverse than memory cells.

The V gene's germline CDR1 is SQVTM and CDR2 ANQGSEA. The CDR3 loop spans 13 amino acids. The V end was cut by 3 bases, the J end by 8 bases, with 16 bases between. The material sequenced was CD8+ T cells sorted from blood. This chain links TRBV29-1 with TRBJ1-2; D ambiguous. This clonotype was sampled from a human donor in good health. CDR3 nucleotides: TGCAGCGTTGAGCTGTCTCTCGCCTGGGGCTACACCTTC. Protein: CSVELSLAWGYTF.